The rows below give T cell receptor beta chains drawn from one sample of a study of blood T cell repertoires in COVID-19. Method: immunoSEQ multiplex PCR; TCRdb's copy keeps in-frame clones and lacks some. The repertoire holds around 300,000 clones, with approximately 88% as singletons. Sequenced sample: peripheral blood. The source is a man over 45 with acute or convalescent COVID-19. The CDR3 runs from the conserved cysteine through the conserved F or W. Fields, in order: clone size, V gene, D gene, J gene, CDR3 protein, CDR3 DNA. D genes are given only for firm matches. Not every row has a clone size; where given, it reads once, few, many or a size class.

-	TRBV6-5	-	TRBJ2-1	CASSREWDKQFF	TGTGCCAGCAGCCGTGAGTGGGACAAGCAGTTCTTC
-	TRBV20-1	-	TRBJ1-1	CSASANPFGAGSTEAFF	TGCAGTGCTAGTGCCAACCCTTTTGGGGCGGGGAGCACTGAAGCTTTCTTT
-	TRBV21-1	-	TRBJ2-5	CASSNEGGGRQETQYF	TGTGCCAGCAGCAATGAAGGCGGAGGCAGGCAAGAGACCCAGTACTTC
-	TRBV7-9	-	TRBJ1-1	CASAGGARNTEAFF	TGTGCCAGCGCCGGGGGGGCAAGGAACACTGAAGCTTTCTTT
-	TRBV5-1	-	TRBJ1-1	CASSGGLNTEAFF	TGCGCCAGCAGCGGGGGCCTCAACACTGAAGCTTTCTTT
-	TRBV7-9	TRBD2	TRBJ2-1	CASSFRISGADNEQFF	TGTGCCAGCAGCTTCCGAATTAGCGGGGCCGACAATGAGCAGTTCTTC
-	TRBV6-5	-	TRBJ1-2	CAIKRAGEIYGYTF	TGTGCCATCAAGAGGGCAGGGGAGATCTATGGCTACACCTTC
-	TRBV30	TRBD1	TRBJ1-1	CAGISGGGGAFF	TGTGCCGGCATCTCAGGGGGCGGGGGAGCTTTCTTT
-	TRBV7-6	TRBD1	TRBJ2-7	CASSLAGTGIYEQYF	TGTGCCAGCAGCTTAGCCGGGACAGGGATCTACGAGCAGTACTTC
-	TRBV3-1/TRBV3-2	TRBD1	TRBJ1-2	CASSPGTAGGYTF	TGTGCCAGCAGCCCGGGGACAGCAGGAGGCTACACCTTC
-	TRBV11-2	-	TRBJ2-3	CASSSSTDTQYF	TGTGCCAGCAGCTCTAGCACAGATACGCAGTATTTT
few	TRBV7-9	-	TRBJ1-6	CASSTGQSPLHF	TGTGCCAGCAGCACCGGACAATCACCCCTCCACTTT
-	TRBV13	TRBD1	TRBJ2-7	CASTGQNSYEQYF	TGTGCCAGCACGGGACAGAACTCCTACGAGCAGTACTTC
-	TRBV5-1	TRBD2	TRBJ2-4	CASSPGLAYKNIQYF	TGCGCCAGCAGCCCTGGACTAGCTTACAAAAACATTCAGTACTTC
once	TRBV7-9	-	TRBJ1-4	CASSLSGATNEKLFF	TGTGCCAGCAGCTTGTCCGGTGCAACTAATGAAAAACTGTTTTTT
-	TRBV5-1	TRBD1	TRBJ1-1	CASSRTGNTEAFF	TGCGCCAGCAGCCGGACAGGCAACACTGAAGCTTTCTTT
-	TRBV18	-	TRBJ1-1	CASVGEATEAFF	TGTGCCAGTGTCGGAGAGGCCACTGAAGCTTTCTTT
-	TRBV6-6	TRBD2	TRBJ2-4	CASSLRTSGGFGNIQYF	TGTGCCAGCAGTCTCCGGACTAGCGGGGGGTTTGGAAACATTCAGTACTTC
-	TRBV11-3	-	TRBJ2-3	CASSLTGSTDTQYF	TGTGCCAGCAGCTTAACGGGGTCCACAGATACGCAGTATTTT
-	TRBV5-1	-	TRBJ1-3	CASSPDTAGNTIYF	TGCGCCAGCAGCCCGGACACCGCTGGAAACACCATATATTTT
-	TRBV3-1/TRBV3-2	TRBD2	TRBJ2-3	CASSYYPGPGRSRQYF	TGTGCCAGCAGCTACTATCCGGGACCCGGGAGGAGCCGGCAGTATTTT
-	TRBV18	TRBD1	TRBJ1-1	CASSGVQGDPEAFF	TGTGCCAGCTCAGGTGTACAGGGGGATCCTGAAGCTTTCTTT
-	TRBV5-4	TRBD1	TRBJ1-2	CASSRDRGGGYTF	TGTGCCAGCAGTCGGGACAGGGGTGGTGGCTACACCTTC
-	TRBV4-2	-	TRBJ1-4	CASSQEGSSTNEKLFF	TGTGCCAGCAGCCAAGAAGGGAGTTCAACTAATGAAAAACTGTTTTTT
-	TRBV2	TRBD2	TRBJ2-1	CASSEVGTSGGDVSEQFF	TGTGCCAGCAGTGAAGTCGGGACTAGCGGGGGGGACGTTTCGGAGCAGTTCTTC
-	TRBV30	-	TRBJ2-3	CAWSFGPSDTQYF	TGTGCCTGGAGTTTCGGGCCTAGCGATACGCAGTATTTT
-	TRBV27	TRBD1	TRBJ1-4	CATTDRGPNEKLFF	TGTGCCACGACAGACAGGGGGCCTAATGAAAAACTGTTTTTT
-	TRBV5-5	-	TRBJ2-6	CASSLAGPSANVLTF	TGTGCCAGCAGCTTGGCAGGGCCAAGCGCCAACGTCCTGACTTTC
-	TRBV15	-	TRBJ2-1	CATKTATYNEQFF	TGTGCCACCAAGACAGCCACCTACAATGAGCAGTTCTTC
few	TRBV18	-	TRBJ1-6	CASSPDRPRANSPLHF	TGTGCCAGCTCACCAGACAGGCCAAGGGCTAATTCACCCCTCCACTTT
-	TRBV7-7	TRBD2	TRBJ2-2	CASSPGLAGATGELFF	TGTGCTAGCAGCCCCGGACTAGCGGGGGCCACCGGGGAGCTGTTTTTT
-	TRBV5-1	TRBD1	TRBJ1-5	CASSPGTVENQPQHF	TGCGCCAGCAGCCCGGGGACAGTTGAAAATCAGCCCCAGCATTTT
-	TRBV10-3	TRBD1	TRBJ2-1	CAITGQGIYNEQFF	TGTGCCATCACTGGACAGGGGATCTACAATGAGCAGTTCTTC
few	TRBV7-6	TRBD2	TRBJ2-4	CASSSEAGGRNIQYF	TGTGCCAGCAGCTCCGAAGCGGGGGGGCGAAACATTCAGTACTTC
-	TRBV3-1/TRBV3-2	-	TRBJ2-3	CASSQDWRDTQYF	TGTGCCAGCAGCCAAGATTGGAGGGATACGCAGTATTTT
-	TRBV30	TRBD1	TRBJ1-1	CAWRTAGTGGEAFF	TGTGCCTGGAGGACAGCAGGGACAGGGGGCGAAGCTTTCTTT
-	TRBV11-1	-	TRBJ2-7	CASSLDRVGGYEQYF	TGTGCCAGCAGCTTAGACAGGGTCGGAGGCTACGAGCAGTACTTC